This entry lists 26 T cell receptor beta chains sequenced from one sample in a study of HIV-infected patients and healthy controls. TCRdb reanalysed the 5' RACE reads using MiXCR and keeps one entry per CDR3 protein. The sample includes about 67,000 distinct CDR3 sequences, 15% to 20% of them seen just once. Sequencing was carried out using CD4+ T cells from blood. Every receptor here comes from a human donor in good health.

This clonotype came up many times. The chain is built from TRBV12-3 or TRBV12-4 and TRBJ2-5; D may be TRBD1 (5 bases). This CDR3 comprises 13 residues. Trimming pared 3 bases from V and 0 bases from J, leaving 5 bases between. In DNA form, the CDR3 reads TGTGCCAGCAGTTTCAGGGACCAAGAGACCCAGTACTTC. Protein sequence: CASSFRDQETQYF.

The rearrangement joins TRBV20-1 to TRBJ1-5, with D possibly matching TRBD1 (6 bases). Germline lookup yields CDR1 DFQATT and CDR2 SNEGSKA (reference sequence). The CDR3 runs 15 residues. V lost 0 bases, J lost 5 bases, and 14 bases lay in between. Here the CDR3 reads CSARDPGVSDQPQHF. The CDR3 DNA reads TGCAGTGCTAGAGATCCAGGGGTATCCGATCAGCCCCAGCATTTT.

This clonotype appeared a few times. The chain carries TRBV2 and TRBJ1-5, with TRBD1 as a possible D gene (5 bases). Deletions cut 6 bases from V and 0 bases from J, with 12 bases between. Germline CDR1 is SNHLY and CDR2 is FYNNEI. CDR3 length: 15 residues. The CDR3 protein is CASRELRGSNQPQHF. CDR3 coding DNA: TGTGCCAGCAGGGAACTAAGGGGTAGCAATCAGCCCCAGCATTTT.

Details on this clonotype: Compared with germline, one end of the junction differs, possibly owing to a read error. The chain recombines TRBV20-1 with TRBJ1-1; D is possibly TRBD1 (6 bases). This CDR3 comprises 13 residues. Per the germline V gene, CDR1 is DFQATT and CDR2 is SNEGSKA (reference sequence). CDR3 sequence (DNA): TGCAGTGCGGCACAGGGACTGAACACTGAAGCTCTCTTT. The encoded protein is CSAAQGLNTEALF.

This clonotype was observed a few times. V usage is TRBV12-3 or TRBV12-4 and J usage is TRBJ2-1; D is perhaps TRBD1 (5 bases). Trimming removed 1 base at V and 0 bases at J, with 13 bases between. This CDR3 spans 17 amino acids. CDR3 amino acids: CASSLEGRASSYNEQFF. CDR3 nucleotide sequence: TGTGCCAGCAGTTTAGAAGGCAGGGCTAGCTCCTACAATGAGCAGTTCTTC.

This clonotype showed up just a few times. V usage is TRBV27 and J usage is TRBJ1-6; D is perhaps TRBD1 (6 bases). Germline V lookup: CDR1 MNHEY, CDR2 SMNVEV (reference sequence). CDR3 length: 15 residues. Trimming shortened V by 2 bases and J by 5 bases, and 10 bases separated the two germline ends. The CDR3 region is CASSLLRGDNSPLHF. CDR3 DNA sequence: TGTGCCAGCAGTTTACTCAGGGGCGATAATTCACCCCTCCACTTT.

This clonotype has just a few counts. The rearrangement uses TRBV12-3 or TRBV12-4 and TRBJ2-5, with D unclear. Trimming shortened V by 5 bases and J by 1 base, and 5 bases separated the two germline ends. The length of the CDR3 is 12 residues. Here the CDR3 DNA reads TGTGCCAGCAGTCCGAGCCAAGAGACCCAGTACTTC. Its protein is CASSPSQETQYF.

V gene TRBV9 combines with J gene TRBJ2-3, with TRBD1 as a possible D gene (8 bases). Germline CDR1 SGDLS, CDR2 YYNGEE. There are 15 residues in the CDR3. V was cut by 1 base and J by 2 bases, with 11 bases left in between. The CDR3 DNA is TGTGCCAGCAGCGTAACAGGGGGGGCCACAGATACGCAGTATTTT. Residues: CASSVTGGATDTQYF.

This clonotype was recorded many times. The gene calls are TRBV6-5 and TRBJ1-3; 9 bases match TRBD1. The CDR3 has 19 amino acids. Germline V gives CDR1 MNHEY, CDR2 SVGAGI. V trimming: 0 bases; J trimming: 4 bases; junction bases outside the gene matches: 13. CDR3 in amino acids: CASSYSKTRTGARGNTIYF. CDR3 coding DNA: TGTGCCAGCAGTTACTCGAAGACCCGGACAGGGGCGAGGGGAAACACCATATATTTT.

The table lists this clonotype with a few counts. V gene TRBV19 combines with J gene TRBJ2-7; TRBD2 matches 14 bases. With V trimmed by 6 bases and J by 2 bases, 3 bases remained unmatched. This CDR3 has 15 residues. Germline CDR1 reads LNHDA; CDR2 reads SQIVND (reference sequence). CDR3 amino acids: CASSTGLAGAYEQYF. The CDR3, as DNA: TGTGCCAGTAGCACGGGACTAGCGGGGGCCTACGAGCAGTACTTC.

The sample holds many counts of this clonotype. This chain connects TRBV20-1 to TRBJ1-6; D is undetermined. V lost 3 bases to trimming and J lost 7 bases, with 10 bases between them. In germline, CDR1 is DFQATT, CDR2 SNEGSKA (reference sequence). CDR3 length: 13 residues. In nucleotides, the CDR3 is TGCAGTGCTAGTGGGTTTCCCAATTCACCCCTCCACTTT. As protein: CSASGFPNSPLHF.

This chain's CDR3 is CASSLDLKGAFF. The CDR3 bases are TGCGCCAGCAGCTTGGACCTTAAAGGGGCTTTCTTT. The gene calls are TRBV5-1 and TRBJ1-1; D is ambiguous. Per germline, CDR1 SGHRS and CDR2 YFSETQ. The length of the CDR3 is 12 residues. V was clipped by 0 bases and J by 11 bases, with 11 bases between them.

The chain has TRBV6-2 or TRBV6-3 and TRBJ1-1; 8 bases agree with TRBD1. Trimming removed 6 bases from V and 6 bases from J; junction bases left unmatched: 9. The germline V gene has CDR1 MNHEY and CDR2 SVGEGT. The CDR3 covers 14 residues. The CDR3 bases are TGTGCCAGCAGCCCACAGGGGGACAACGCTGAAGCTTTCTTT. Its protein is CASSPQGDNAEAFF.

This clonotype was counted ten times or more. The genes are TRBV5-6 and TRBJ2-1; TRBD2 matches at 9 bases. This CDR3 comprises 13 residues. Losses at the gene ends were 5 bases for V and 5 bases for J; bases not matched to a gene: 2. Germline V gene sequence: CDR1 SGHDT, CDR2 YYEEEE. The CDR3 here is CASRTSGNNEQFF. The CDR3 bases are TGTGCCAGCAGGACTAGCGGAAACAATGAGCAGTTCTTC. Together with reference TRBV5-6 and TRBJ2-1, the CDR3 gives the full variable domain: DAGVTQSPTHLIKTRGQQVTLRCSPKSGHDTVSWYQQALGQGPQFIFQYYEEEERQRGNFPDRFSGHQFPNYSSELNVNALLLGDSALYLCASRTSGNNEQFFGPGTRLTVL.

Many counts were recorded for this clonotype. J is TRBJ1-1 and V is TRBV20-1; 7 nucleotides line up with TRBD1. CDR1 DFQATT and CDR2 SNEGSKA come from the germline V gene (reference sequence). This CDR3 is built from 14 residues. The V gene end was trimmed by 1 base and the J gene end by 1 base; junction bases not matched to a gene: 3. CDR3 nucleotide sequence: TGCAGTGCTAGAGCAGGGGGTAAGAACACTGAAGCTTTCTTT. Translating gives CSARAGGKNTEAFF.

This clonotype appeared many times. The chain links TRBV10-3 to TRBJ1-5; D not certain. V lost 9 bases and J lost 6, with 21 bases in between. The CDR3 consists of 15 residues. Germline assignment: CDR1 ENHRY and CDR2 SYGVKD. The CDR3, as DNA: TGTGCCATTTTCCGAAAGACTGCAAAGACTCAGCCCCAGCATTTT. It specifies CAIFRKTAKTQPQHF.

This clonotype occurred a few times. The junction departs from the called germline gene at one end, perhaps through a read error. The chain joins TRBV11-2 to TRBJ1-2; TRBD1 aligns across 7 bases. CDR1 SGHAT and CDR2 FQNNGV come from the germline V gene. The CDR3 is made up of 13 amino acids. The CDR3 DNA follows: TGTGCCAGCAGCTTCATAGGGGGCTATGGCAACACCTTC. Protein sequence: CASSFIGGYGNTF. The variable domain in full, with the rest retrieved from reference TRBV11-2 and TRBJ1-2, is EAGVAQSPRYKIIEKRQSVAFWCNPISGHATLYWYQQILGQGPKLLIQFQNNGVVDDSQLPKDRFSAERLKGVDSTLKIQPAKLEDSAVYLCASSFIGGYGNTFGSGTRLTVV.

In this sample, this clonotype turned up a few times. The chain carries TRBV24-1 and TRBJ2-1, with a weak D call TRBD2 (5 bases). Trimming removed 5 bases at V and 0 bases at J, with 13 bases between. This CDR3 comprises 16 residues. From germline, CDR1 is KGHDR and CDR2 SFDVKD. CDR3 DNA sequence: TGTGCCACCAGTGGCCAAACTAGTATCTCCTACAATGAGCAGTTCTTC. Its protein product is CATSGQTSISYNEQFF.

The chain uses TRBV6-2 or TRBV6-3 and TRBJ1-1, with D perhaps matching TRBD1 (5 bases). The CDR3 runs to 13 residues. The V and J ends lost 4 bases and 8 bases respectively, with 14 bases between them. The V gene's germline CDR1 is MNHEY and CDR2 SVGEGT. The CDR3 loop reads CASSSHGTSEAFF. DNA for the CDR3: TGTGCCAGCAGTTCCCACGGGACTTCGGAAGCTTTCTTT.

The V call is TRBV20-1, the J call TRBJ1-2, with D possibly matching TRBD1 (6 bases). Deletions cut 5 bases from V and 4 bases from J, with 14 bases between. Germline assignment: CDR1 DFQATT and CDR2 SNEGSKA (reference sequence). The length of the CDR3 is 13 residues. The CDR3 bases are TGCAGTGCTGCACACAGGGCTGGCTATGGCTACACCTTC. Translation gives CSAAHRAGYGYTF.

This clonotype was seen at least ten times. The chain couples TRBV20-1 to TRBJ2-3; 8 nucleotides line up with TRBD1. The V gene's germline CDR1 is DFQATT and CDR2 SNEGSKA (reference sequence). Losses at the gene ends were 6 bases for V and 3 bases for J; bases not matched to a gene: 11. The CDR3 is 15 amino acids. The CDR3 reads CSAHDRGRGTDTQYF. The CDR3 bases are TGCAGTGCCCACGACAGGGGACGGGGAACAGATACGCAGTATTTT.

The chain recombines TRBV7-2 with TRBJ2-3; 8 nucleotides agree with TRBD2. Trimming removed 1 base from V and 4 bases from J; junction bases left unmatched: 4. The CDR3 consists of 15 residues. Per germline, CDR1 SGHTA and CDR2 FQGNSA. The chain's CDR3 is CASSLGPGGADTQYF. The CDR3 DNA follows: TGTGCCAGCAGCTTAGGGCCGGGGGGGGCAGATACGCAGTATTTT.

This clonotype was seen ten or more times. J is TRBJ1-5 and V is TRBV20-1; D remains unclear. The CDR3 loop spans 13 amino acids. In germline, CDR1 is DFQATT, CDR2 SNEGSKA (reference sequence). The V end was cut by 6 bases, the J end by 3 bases, with 12 bases between. In DNA form, the CDR3 reads TGCAGTGCAATAGACCAGTCCAATCAGCCCCAGCATTTT. This codes for CSAIDQSNQPQHF.

V usage is TRBV29-1 and J usage is TRBJ1-1; D ambiguous. CDR3 length: 14 residues. Trimming took 1 base from V and 5 from J, leaving 14 bases between them. Per the germline V gene, CDR1 is SQVTM and CDR2 is ANQGSEA. CDR3 nucleotide sequence: TGCAGCGTTGAAGGTGGACGAAGTGGGACTGAAGCTTTCTTT. Protein: CSVEGGRSGTEAFF.

This clonotype was seen ten or more times. The chain carries TRBV24-1 and TRBJ2-1, with a weak D call TRBD2 (5 bases). V gave up 4 bases and J gave up 6 bases, with 12 bases separating them. Germline lookup yields CDR1 KGHDR and CDR2 SFDVKD. The CDR3 length is 14 residues. The CDR3 loop is CATSERGKSNEQFF. Written as DNA, the CDR3 is TGTGCCACCAGTGAGAGAGGGAAGAGCAATGAGCAGTTCTTC.

The table lists this clonotype with many counts. The V and J genes are TRBV3-1 and TRBJ2-2; D gene unclear. The CDR3 totals 14 residues. Germline V CDR1 and CDR2: LGHDT, YNNKEL (reference sequence). V lost 5 bases to trimming and J lost 2 bases, with 9 bases between them. CDR3 DNA sequence: TGTGCCAGCAGCTCCGGCGGCAACACCGGGGAGCTGTTTTTT. Its protein product is CASSSGGNTGELFF.